The entry below describes one T cell receptor beta chain. The antigen is unknown. In the PCR, 60 Vbeta and 13 Jbeta primers were used. Only in-frame clones appear in the TCRdb table, and some are missing; sequencing was by immunoSEQ multiplex PCR. The sample gives under 60,000 clones, roughly 80% of which show up once; roughly 3.4% is in the top ten. Germline V gives CDR1 SGDLS, CDR2 YYNGEE. This CDR3 comprises 14 residues. With 0 bases clipped from V and 9 bases from J, the junction kept 6 bases outside the gene matches. Everyone who donated was a healthy bone marrow donor. The data belong to a study of cytomegalovirus exposure and HLA in healthy donors. The study, taken as a whole, reports: Reports indicated that the classifier achieved high specificity and sensitivity in diagnosing cytomegalovirus status.

The chain joins TRBV9 to TRBJ1-2, with 9 nucleotides matching TRBD1. The origin of this receptor is a middle-aged woman in good health and CMV-seropositive. Sequenced sample: PBMCs. The CDR3 DNA is TGTGCCAGCAGCGTAGGACAGGGGGTGGGTAGCTACACCTTC. Amino acids: CASSVGQGVGSYTF.